Shown below are 31 T cell receptor beta chains from a single sample sequenced in a study of Ad26.COV2.S vaccination and SARS-CoV-2 variants. Only in-frame clones appear in the TCRdb table, and some are missing; sequencing was by immunoSEQ multiplex PCR. This table holds under 250,000 clones, approximately 88% found once. The treatment: 19 received Ad26.COV2.S at low or high dose, single or two shots; 5 received placebo; per-sample allocation not given. Sampling took place 63 days after the first vaccine or placebo injection. The sample was peripheral blood, taken in a trial of Ad26.COV2.S vaccine versus placebo. These receptors were collected from a person aged 18 to 65 who received the Ad26.COV2.S COVID-19 vaccine or a placebo.

The V and J genes are TRBV7-9 and TRBJ2-1; possibly TRBD1 for D (5 bases). Trimming took 1 base from V and 6 from J, leaving 13 bases between them. CDR1 SEHNR and CDR2 FQNEAQ come from the germline V gene (reference sequence). The CDR3 consists of 15 residues. The CDR3 bases are TGTGCCAGCAGCTTAGGTCAGGGTTTGTCCAATGAGCAGTTCTTC. It encodes CASSLGQGLSNEQFF.

The V call is TRBV27, the J call TRBJ1-5, with D maybe TRBD1 (5 bases). This CDR3 comprises 15 residues. V lost 3 bases and J lost 3, with 12 bases in between. Germline V CDR1 and CDR2: MNHEY, SMNVEV (reference sequence). CDR3 sequence reads: CASSFSPGDNQPQHF. The CDR3 DNA sequence: TGTGCCAGCAGTTTCTCGCCGGGGGACAATCAGCCCCAGCATTTT.

V gene TRBV19 combines with J gene TRBJ2-3; D unclear. Germline loops: CDR1 LNHDA, CDR2 SQIVND (reference sequence). The V gene lost 6 bases and the J gene lost 0 bases, with 13 bases spanning the gap. The CDR3 contains 15 residues. The CDR3 loop reads CASSRTTGSTDTQYF. The CDR3 DNA is TGTGCCAGTAGCCGCACTACTGGTAGCACAGATACGCAGTATTTT.

The J gene is TRBJ1-2, the V gene TRBV6-5, with no clear D. V dropped 6 bases and J dropped 0 bases, with 14 bases sitting between them. The CDR3 is 15 amino acids. Germline V gene data show CDR1 as MNHEY and CDR2 as SVGAGI. The CDR3 is CASRPPEISNYGYTF. The DNA of the CDR3 is TGTGCCAGCAGACCCCCCGAGATTTCTAACTATGGCTACACCTTC.

The rearrangement joins TRBV27 to TRBJ2-1; 7 bases fit TRBD1. The CDR3 has 15 residues. In germline, CDR1 is MNHEY, CDR2 SMNVEV (reference sequence). J was trimmed by 2 bases and V by 5 bases; bases with no gene match: 6. CDR3 DNA: TGTGCCAGCAGTCCCGGGACAGCCCCCTACAATGAGCAGTTCTTC. Its translation is CASSPGTAPYNEQFF.

This chain uses TRBV18 with TRBJ2-7, with 7 bases aligning to TRBD2. There are 16 residues in the CDR3. Per the germline V gene, CDR1 is KGHSH and CDR2 is LQKENI. J was trimmed by 2 bases and V by 1 base; bases with no gene match: 8. The chain's CDR3 is CASSPLLAGRAYEQYF. CDR3 sequence (DNA): TGTGCCAGCTCACCACTTTTAGCGGGCCGCGCCTACGAGCAGTACTTC.

V usage is TRBV18 and J usage is TRBJ2-7, with 7 bases identical to TRBD2. Trimming took 5 bases from V and 3 from J; bases not matched to a gene: 4. This CDR3 is built from 13 residues. Germline V CDR1 and CDR2: KGHSH, LQKENI. CDR3 sequence: CASSVTSSYEQYV. CDR3 in DNA: TGTGCCAGCTCAGTGACTAGCAGCTACGAGCAGTACGTC.

The chain recombines TRBV7-2 with TRBJ2-7; TRBD1 matches at 7 bases. With 5 bases clipped from V and 1 base from J, the junction kept 5 bases outside the gene matches. CDR1 is SGHTA, CDR2 FQGNSA, per germline. This CDR3 is built from 14 residues. CDR3 residues: CASSPDRVSYEQYF. CDR3 sequence (DNA): TGTGCCAGCAGCCCAGACAGGGTTTCCTACGAGCAGTACTTC. Looking up the rest from reference TRBV7-2 and TRBJ2-7 gives the full variable domain: GAGVSQSPSNKVTEKGKDVELRCDPISGHTALYWYRQSLGQGLEFLIYFQGNSAPDKSGLPSDRFSAERTGGSVSTLTIQRTQQEDSAVYLCASSPDRVSYEQYFGPGTRLTVT.

The chain couples TRBV5-1 to TRBJ1-1, with a weak D call TRBD1 (6 bases). CDR3 length: 16 amino acids. The germline V and J ends were trimmed by 2 bases and 0 bases, with 14 bases remaining between them. Germline V gene sequence: CDR1 SGHRS, CDR2 YFSETQ. In nucleotides, the CDR3 is TGCGCCAGCAGCTTTCTTCCGGGACAACTGAACACTGAAGCTTTCTTT. Translation: CASSFLPGQLNTEAFF. Complete variable domain (other parts from reference TRBV5-1 and TRBJ1-1): KAGVTQTPRYLIKTRGQQVTLSCSPISGHRSVSWYQQTPGQGLQFLFEYFSETQRNKGNFPGRFSGRQFSNSRSEMNVSTLELGDSALYLCASSFLPGQLNTEAFFGQGTRLTVV.

The table lists this clone with a few counts. The genes are TRBV7-9 and TRBJ1-2; TRBD1 is a possible D gene (5 bases). Germline assignment: CDR1 SEHNR and CDR2 FQNEAQ (reference sequence). There are 13 residues in the CDR3. V lost 4 bases to trimming and J lost 0 bases, with 6 bases between them. In DNA form, the CDR3 reads TGTGCCAGCAGCTCGACAGCTAACTATGGCTACACCTTC. This codes for CASSSTANYGYTF.

This clone is a singleton in its sample. The CDR3 protein is CASIPGPPRNTEAFF. In nucleotides, the CDR3 is TGTGCCAGCATCCCTGGACCGCCGCGGAACACTGAAGCTTTCTTT. This rearrangement joins TRBV28 to TRBJ1-1; D not resolved. V was clipped by 7 bases and J by 1 base, with 16 bases between them. The CDR3 runs 15 residues. Germline V gene lookup returns CDR1 MDHEN and CDR2 SYDVKM.

This clone has just a few counts. The gene calls are TRBV9 and TRBJ2-5, with 10 bases aligning to TRBD2. This CDR3 has 15 amino acids. The J segment lost 5 bases and the V segment lost 0 bases, leaving 4 bases of the junction unmatched. CDR1 is SGDLS and CDR2 is YYNGEE in the germline V gene. Written as DNA, the CDR3 is TGTGCCAGCAGCGTAGATAGTAGCGGGAGGGAGACCCAGTACTTC. This encodes CASSVDSSGRETQYF. The entire variable domain, with the rest obtained from reference TRBV9 and TRBJ2-5, is as follows: DSGVTQTPKHLITATGQRVTLRCSPRSGDLSVYWYQQSLDQGLQFLIQYYNGEERAKGNILERFSAQQFPDLHSELNLSSLELGDSALYFCASSVDSSGRETQYFGPGTRLLVL.

The rearrangement joins TRBV6-4 to TRBJ2-3; D is ambiguous. Germline lookup yields CDR1 MRHNA and CDR2 SNTAGT. V lost 0 bases, J lost 2 bases, and 3 bases lay in between. The CDR3 spans 13 residues. The CDR3 DNA sequence: TGTGCCAGCAGTGACTCAGACACAGATACGCAGTATTTT. Translating gives CASSDSDTDTQYF.

The rearrangement uses TRBV6-1 and TRBJ2-7; no definite D call. The CDR3 runs to 14 residues. CDR1 and CDR2 from the germline V gene are MNHNS and SASEGT. Trimming pared 2 bases from V and 2 bases from J, leaving 10 bases between. Here the CDR3 DNA reads TGTGCCAGCAGTGAAAATGGGCGTGCCTACGAGCAGTACTTC. Encoded protein: CASSENGRAYEQYF.

This chain links TRBV27 with TRBJ2-5, with D perhaps assigned TRBD1 or TRBD2 (5 bases each). The germline gives CDR1 MNHEY, CDR2 SMNVEV (reference sequence). V gave up 5 bases and J gave up 3 bases, with 10 bases separating them. The CDR3 length is 13 residues. The CDR3 DNA is TGTGCCAGCAGTCGGGACCGTAAAGAGACCCAGTACTTC. Translating it yields CASSRDRKETQYF.

This chain connects TRBV21-1 to TRBJ2-5; the listed D gene, TRBD1, was not tested against the DNA. TRBV21-1 is tagged as a pseudogene. This CDR3 contains 16 residues. DNA for the CDR3: TGTGCCAGCAGCAGTAAAAGGGACAGGGGGCGGGAGACCCAGTACTTC. It codes for CASSSKRDRGRETQYF.

V usage is TRBV29-1 and J usage is TRBJ1-2; possible D gene TRBD1, 6 bases. The CDR3 contains 14 residues. Germline V CDR1 and CDR2: SQVTM, ANQGSEA. V was clipped by 3 bases and J by 8 bases, with 19 bases between them. This CDR3 reads CSVERGATPRGYTF. The CDR3 DNA reads TGCAGCGTTGAGAGGGGGGCGACCCCCCGCGGCTACACCTTC.

The chain joins TRBV2 to TRBJ2-7, with a tentative D call TRBD1 (5 bases). V shed 2 bases and J shed 5 bases, with 13 bases lying between them. This CDR3 region has 14 residues. From germline, CDR1 is SNHLY and CDR2 FYNNEI. The CDR3 sequence: CASSERSQGHEQYV. In nucleotides, the CDR3 is TGTGCCAGCAGTGAAAGGTCGCAGGGCCACGAGCAGTACGTC.

The chain is built from TRBV19 and TRBJ2-2; 8 nucleotides line up with TRBD1. This CDR3 has 15 residues. Germline CDR1 LNHDA, CDR2 SQIVND (reference sequence). With V trimmed by 9 bases and J by 0 bases, 6 bases remained unmatched. CDR3 bases: TGTGCCAGCAGACAGGGGCCCGCGAACACCGGGGAGCTGTTTTTT. As protein: CASRQGPANTGELFF. The entire variable domain, with the rest obtained from reference TRBV19 and TRBJ2-2, is as follows: DGGITQSPKYLFRKEGQNVTLSCEQNLNHDAMYWYRQDPGQGLRLIYYSQIVNDFQKGDIAEGYSVSREKKESFPLTVTSAQKNPTAFYLCASRQGPANTGELFFGEGSRLTVL.

The J gene is TRBJ2-3, the V gene TRBV24-1, with a tentative D call TRBD2 (7 bases). Germline CDR1 KGHDR, CDR2 SFDVKD. V dropped 7 bases and J dropped 6 bases, with 13 bases sitting between them. The CDR3 has 13 amino acids. The CDR3: CATREQGGDTQYF. Written as DNA, the CDR3 is TGTGCCACCAGGGAACAGGGAGGGGATACGCAGTATTTT.

The chain has TRBV11-2 and TRBJ2-7; no reliable D call. V was cut by 2 bases and J by 3 bases, with 8 bases left in between. CDR1 is SGHAT and CDR2 is FQNNGV in the germline V gene. The CDR3 has 13 residues. This CDR3 is CASSLHGNYEQYV. The CDR3 DNA reads TGTGCCAGCAGCTTACACGGAAACTACGAGCAGTACGTC.

On this clone itself: Different DNA sequences within this sample yield the same CDR3. The genes are TRBV19 and TRBJ1-4; D is uncertain. Germline V lookup: CDR1 LNHDA, CDR2 SQIVND (reference sequence). With 6 bases removed from V and 4 bases from J, the gap between germline ends came to 12 bases. The CDR3 is made up of 14 amino acids. The CDR3 sequence: CASRLGRGNEKLFF. The CDR3 region has the DNA TGTGCCAGTAGGCTAGGGCGGGGTAATGAAAAACTGTTTTTT. Full variable domain (rest looked up from reference TRBV19 and TRBJ1-4): DGGITQSPKYLFRKEGQNVTLSCEQNLNHDAMYWYRQDPGQGLRLIYYSQIVNDFQKGDIAEGYSVSREKKESFPLTVTSAQKNPTAFYLCASRLGRGNEKLFFGSGTQLSVL.

The V gene is TRBV27, the J gene TRBJ1-1; unclear D gene. Germline loops: CDR1 MNHEY, CDR2 SMNVEV (reference sequence). The CDR3 extends over 14 amino acids. The V and J ends lost 6 bases and 1 base respectively, with 12 bases between them. The CDR3 coding sequence is TGTGCCAGCAGGGTTCTGGGCCCGAACACTGAAGCTTTCTTT. It yields the protein CASRVLGPNTEAFF.

The rearrangement links TRBV7-2 to TRBJ1-6; D not resolved. This CDR3 spans 14 amino acids. Trimming removed 5 bases from V and 9 bases from J, with 14 bases in between. Per germline, CDR1 SGHTA and CDR2 FQGNSA. CDR3 bases: TGTGCCAGCAGCGTGGACGGGGTAATTTCACCCCTCCACTTT. Translation: CASSVDGVISPLHF. Complete variable domain (other parts from reference TRBV7-2 and TRBJ1-6): GAGVSQSPSNKVTEKGKDVELRCDPISGHTALYWYRQSLGQGLEFLIYFQGNSAPDKSGLPSDRFSAERTGGSVSTLTIQRTQQEDSAVYLCASSVDGVISPLHFGNGTRLTVT.

This clone came up once. The chain couples TRBV7-9 to TRBJ2-2; D uncertain. Trimming took 0 bases from V and 7 from J, leaving 9 bases between them. The CDR3 runs to 14 residues. Germline CDR1 and CDR2: SEHNR and FQNEAQ (reference sequence). The CDR3 coding sequence is TGTGCCAGCAGCTTAGCAGTGGGGATCGGGGAGCTGTTTTTT. Its translation: CASSLAVGIGELFF.

The chain couples TRBV3-1 (or the pseudogene TRBV3-2) to TRBJ1-6; 8 bases align to TRBD1. The CDR3 is 15 amino acids. Germline lookup yields CDR1 LGHDT and CDR2 YNNKEL (reference sequence). Trimming cost V 4 bases and J 10 bases; bases outside gene matches: 9. CDR3 residues: CASSLQAGGHSPLHF. As DNA, the CDR3 is TGTGCCAGCAGCCTCCAGGCAGGGGGCCACTCACCCCTCCACTTT.

The gene calls are TRBV3-1 (or the pseudogene TRBV3-2) and TRBJ1-2, with D possibly matching TRBD1 (6 bases). The V gene lost 4 bases and the J gene lost 5 bases, with 11 bases spanning the gap. Germline V lookup: CDR1 LGHDT, CDR2 YNNKEL (reference sequence). The CDR3 length is 13 residues. The CDR3 region is CASSLRTDYGYTF. The CDR3 nucleotides read TGTGCCAGCAGCCTACGGACAGATTATGGCTACACCTTC.

J is TRBJ1-1 and V is TRBV5-1; unclear D gene. From germline, CDR1 is SGHRS and CDR2 YFSETQ. The CDR3 length is 15 residues. V lost 0 bases, J lost 1 base, and 10 bases lay in between. CDR3 DNA sequence: TGCGCCAGCAGCTTGGACACCAGGCCGAACACTGAAGCTTTCTTT. It encodes CASSLDTRPNTEAFF.

The rearrangement uses TRBV5-1 and TRBJ1-4; 7 bases are a match to TRBD1. V trimming: 0 bases; J trimming: 0 bases; junction bases outside the gene matches: 8. The CDR3 is 18 amino acids. Germline CDR1 and CDR2: SGHRS and YFSETQ. This CDR3 reads CASSLGIDRDATNEKLFF. In DNA, the CDR3 is TGCGCCAGCAGCTTGGGAATCGACAGGGACGCAACTAATGAAAAACTGTTTTTT.

The chain joins TRBV6-2 or TRBV6-3 to TRBJ2-5; 7 bases agree with TRBD2. The CDR3 loop spans 15 amino acids. With 0 bases clipped from V and 5 bases from J, the junction kept 6 bases outside the gene matches. Germline assignment: CDR1 MNHEY and CDR2 SVGEGT. CDR3 in DNA: TGTGCCAGCAGTTACTCGACCTCCGGGGGGGAGACCCAGTACTTC. Encoded protein: CASSYSTSGGETQYF.

This chain joins TRBV7-2 and TRBJ2-2; 10 bases map to TRBD2. The CDR3 totals 15 residues. V dropped 4 bases and J dropped 5; count of bases not matched to a gene: 4. Germline CDR1 is SGHTA and CDR2 is FQGNSA. As DNA, the CDR3 is TGTGCCAGCAGCTCTAGCGGGAGAAGTACCGGGGAGCTGTTTTTT. Its protein product is CASSSSGRSTGELFF.